This TCR beta chain was documented in a study of OX40 agonist ivuxolimab in advanced cancers. Turning to the overall study: Ivuxolimab, which targeted the costimulatory receptor OX40 (CD134), was an agonistic, fully human IgG2 monoclonal antibody. The paper describes the monotherapy dose-escalation part (N of about 57 patients) of the phase I trial of ivuxolimab. Of the approximately 50 dose-escalation patients, hepatocellular carcinoma was present in roughly 19, melanoma in about 15, renal cell carcinoma in 9 and head and neck cancer in 9. Partial responses occurred in three dose-escalation patients, of whom one had hepatocellular carcinoma and two had cutaneous melanoma. A male proportion of under 85% and a mean age of approximately 61 years, ranging from about 20 to 79, were recorded for the dose-escalation cohort. Patients were allowed to have had prior anti-PD-1, anti-PD-L1 or anti-CTLA-4 therapy, and around 41% of the dose-escalation patients had previously received checkpoint inhibitors. Peripheral TCRbeta sequencing was intended to test whether TCR sequence diversity was altered and clonal T-cell expansion was caused by ivuxolimab. Intravenous ivuxolimab was administered to patients every 2 weeks at six dose levels: 0.01, 0.1, 0.3, 1.5, 3 and 10 mg/kg.

Patients with autoimmune disease history or receiving systemic immunosuppression were excluded from the trial. Peripheral blood for TCR sequencing was collected from all dose cohorts at baseline, on cycle 4 day 1, and on cycle 7 day 1. Samples came from an open-label, multicenter, first-in-human phase I dose-escalation trial of ivuxolimab. Adults with locally advanced or metastatic head and neck squamous cell, hepatocellular, melanoma or renal cell carcinoma were enrolled in the trial. Before TCR sequencing, CD4+ and CD8+ T cells were separately sorted from peripheral blood. Genomic DNA was extracted from sorted cells for sequencing of the TCRbeta CDR3 region. TCRbeta CDR3 regions were sequenced using the immunoSEQ Assay. The clones in this table, taken by TCRdb from immuneACCESS, are in-frame only. Not every clone is retained; where verified, under half of the shortfall comes from an unresolved V gene, and the cause of the rest is unknown. Counted in this sample were approximately 25,000 clones; around 79% of them appeared once. In total, the top ten clones hold roughly 18% of the sample.

The study at large found these results: On average, CD8+ T cells showed more expanded clones than CD4+ T cells after ivuxolimab. At doses from 0.1 to 3.0 mg/kg, clonal expansion was seen in both CD4+ and CD8+ blood T cells between baseline and week 6. In the 0.1-3.0 mg/kg groups, partial responders were among the patients with the lowest normalized peripheral clonal expansion, particularly in CD8+ T cells. Which antigens the clonally expanded peripheral T cells were specific for was not determined. Low levels of normalized T-cell clonal expansion were also shown by some nonresponding patients.

For CDR1 and CDR2, the germline V gene lists SGHTA and FQGTGA. V is cut by 4 bases and J by 6 bases, and the space between the germline ends is 15 bases. The CDR3 spans 15 residues, from the cysteine through the phenylalanine. Kept here is only the CDR3 DNA, which spans 45 bases and is read in frame from base 1. Details on this clone: No cognate antigen has been identified for it. Within one base of it there is no much larger clone, and no base qualities were kept.

This clonotype was obtained from an adult with an advanced solid tumor such as melanoma, head and neck, liver or kidney cancer. The chain links TRBV7-3 with TRBJ2-2; the D gene is tentatively TRBD1 or TRBD2, each matching 6 bases. Sequenced material: CD4+ or CD8+ T cells sorted from blood, taken in a trial of the OX40 agonist ivuxolimab. Here the CDR3 is given as CASSSRGGDAGELFF. The nucleotide sequence is TGTGCCAGCAGCTCCAGGGGCGGGGACGCCGGGGAGCTGTTTTTT.